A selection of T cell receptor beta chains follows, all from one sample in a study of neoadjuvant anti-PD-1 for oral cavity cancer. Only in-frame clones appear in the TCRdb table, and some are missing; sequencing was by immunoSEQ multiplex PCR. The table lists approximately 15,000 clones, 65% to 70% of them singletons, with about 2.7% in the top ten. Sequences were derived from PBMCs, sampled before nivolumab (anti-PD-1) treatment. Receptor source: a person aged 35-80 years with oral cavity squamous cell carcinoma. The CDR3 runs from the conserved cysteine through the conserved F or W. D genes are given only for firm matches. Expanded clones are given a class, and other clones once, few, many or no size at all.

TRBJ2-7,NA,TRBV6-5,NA,TGTGCCAGCAACGGAGTGGTAAGGGACGAGCAGTACTTC,CASNGVVRDEQYF
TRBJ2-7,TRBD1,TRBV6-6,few,TGTGCCAGCAGGCCCGGGACAGGGGCCTACGAGCAGTACTTC,CASRPGTGAYEQYF
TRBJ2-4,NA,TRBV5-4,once,TGTGCCAGCAGCTTGAGCCCCGAGGGAGCCAAAAACATTCAGTACTTC,CASSLSPEGAKNIQYF
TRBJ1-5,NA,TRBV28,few,TGTGCCAGCAGTTGGGGAGGCTCCCAGCATTTT,CASSWGGSQHF
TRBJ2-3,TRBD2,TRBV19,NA,TGTGCCAGTAGTATAGATCGACGACTAGCGGGTGGAGGGGATACGCAGTATTTT,CASSIDRRLAGGGDTQYF
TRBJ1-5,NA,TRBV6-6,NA,TGTGCCACCCAGGGGCAGGGCGGTCAGCCCCAGCATTTT,CATQGQGGQPQHF
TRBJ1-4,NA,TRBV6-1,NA,TGTGCCAGCAGTGGGATCACCCGCGGGACTAATGAAAAACTGTTTTTT,CASSGITRGTNEKLFF
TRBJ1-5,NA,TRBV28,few,TGTGCCAGCAACCAAGGGACAACCGCTCAGCCCCAGCATTTT,CASNQGTTAQPQHF
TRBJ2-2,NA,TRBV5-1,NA,TGCGCCAGCAGCTTCGGATACGCCGGGGAGCTGTTTTTT,CASSFGYAGELFF
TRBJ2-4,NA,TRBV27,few,TGTGCCAGCAGTCTCCGGGACGGTATAAACATTCAGTACTTC,CASSLRDGINIQYF
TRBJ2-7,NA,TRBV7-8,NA,TGTGCCAGCAGCTTAGATCGGAGCTCCTACGAGCAGTACTTC,CASSLDRSSYEQYF
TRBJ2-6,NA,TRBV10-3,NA,TGTGCCATCAGTCCAAGTAGTACCTCTGGGGCCAACGTCCTGACTTTC,CAISPSSTSGANVLTF
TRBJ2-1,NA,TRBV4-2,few,TGTGCCAGCAGCCAAGCGCCCGGGTTAACACAGTTCTTC,CASSQAPGLTQFF
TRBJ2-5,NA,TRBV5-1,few,TGCGCCAGCAGCTTGGAGGTAAAAGAGACCCAGTACTTC,CASSLEVKETQYF
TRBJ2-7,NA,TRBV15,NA,TGTGCCACCAGCATGCAGACTAATTACGAGCAGTACTTC,CATSMQTNYEQYF
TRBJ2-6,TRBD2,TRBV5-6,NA,TGTGCCAGCAGCCGTCCGGGAGGAGCCAACGTCCTGACTTTC,CASSRPGGANVLTF
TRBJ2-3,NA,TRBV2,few,TGTGCCAGCAGGGTTAGCACAGATACGCAGTATTTT,CASRVSTDTQYF
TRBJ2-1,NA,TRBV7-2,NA,TGTGCCAGCAGCCCGGGGGCAAGGGTGAATGAGCAGTTCTTC,CASSPGARVNEQFF
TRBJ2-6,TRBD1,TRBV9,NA,TGTGCCAGCAGCGTCGGGACAGGGCTCTCTGGGGCCAACGTCCTGACTTTC,CASSVGTGLSGANVLTF
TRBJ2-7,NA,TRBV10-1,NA,TGCGCCAGCAGTGAGACCGCCGAAAAGCAGTACTTC,CASSETAEKQYF
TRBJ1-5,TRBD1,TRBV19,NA,TGTGCCAGTAGGTCCGGGACAGGGAAACAGCCCCAGCATTTT,CASRSGTGKQPQHF
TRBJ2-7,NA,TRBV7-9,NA,TGTGCCAGCAGCCATCGGGACCGCACCTACGAGCAGTACTTC,CASSHRDRTYEQYF
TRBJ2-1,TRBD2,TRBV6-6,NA,TGTGCCAGCAGTTACGGGCTAGCGGGAGGGCGAAATGAGCAGTTCTTC,CASSYGLAGGRNEQFF
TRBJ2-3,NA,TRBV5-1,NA,TGCGCCAGCACCAACTGGAAGAGCAGCACAGATACGCAGTATTTT,CASTNWKSSTDTQYF
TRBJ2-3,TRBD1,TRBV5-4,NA,TGTGCCAGCAGCTCAGGACAGGGGCTCACAGATACGCAGTATTTT,CASSSGQGLTDTQYF
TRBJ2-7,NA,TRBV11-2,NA,TGTGCCAGCAGCTTAGTTACAGGGACCACCTGGGAGCAGTACTTC,CASSLVTGTTWEQYF
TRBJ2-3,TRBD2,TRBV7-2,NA,TGTGCCAGCAGCCGAGGACTAGCGGGAAACACAGATACGCAGTATTTT,CASSRGLAGNTDTQYF
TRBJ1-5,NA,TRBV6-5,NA,TGTGCCAGTAGTCTAGGTGAGGGCAGGCAGCCCCAGCATTTT,CASSLGEGRQPQHF
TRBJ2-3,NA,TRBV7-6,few,TGTGCCAGCAGCCCCCTGGGCAGCACCACAGATACGCAGTATTTT,CASSPLGSTTDTQYF
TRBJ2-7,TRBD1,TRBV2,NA,TGTGCCAGCAATCGAGACGGGACAGTAGTCTACGAGCAGTACTTC,CASNRDGTVVYEQYF
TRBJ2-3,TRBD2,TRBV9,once,TGTGCCAGCAGCGCCAACCCGGGGGGACTAGCGGGAGTTGGAGATACGCAGTATTTT,CASSANPGGLAGVGDTQYF
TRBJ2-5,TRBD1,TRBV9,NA,TGTGCCAGCAGCGCTGGGACAGTCCAAGAGACCCAGTACTTC,CASSAGTVQETQYF
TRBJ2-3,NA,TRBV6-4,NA,TGTGCCAGCAGTGACGACAGCACAGATACGCAGTATTTT,CASSDDSTDTQYF
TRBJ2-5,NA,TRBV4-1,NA,TGCGCCAGCAGCCGGAGTGTCGCGGAAGAGACCCAGTACTTC,CASSRSVAEETQYF
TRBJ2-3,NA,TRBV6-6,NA,TGTGCCACGGTCCGCACAGATACGCAGTATTTT,CATVRTDTQYF
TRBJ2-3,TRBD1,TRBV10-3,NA,TGTGCCATCTCGGGGACAGGGGGAAGTGGAGATACGCAGTATTTT,CAISGTGGSGDTQYF
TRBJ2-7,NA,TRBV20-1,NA,TGCAGTGCTCGCTACGGTTTCGAGCAGTACTTC,CSARYGFEQYF
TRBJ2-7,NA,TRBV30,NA,TGTGCCTGGAGTCTTCCCAGCGAGCAGTACTTC,CAWSLPSEQYF
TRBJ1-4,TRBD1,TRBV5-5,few,TGTGCCAGCAGCCCCGGACAGGGGTCGTACGAAAAACTGTTTTTT,CASSPGQGSYEKLFF
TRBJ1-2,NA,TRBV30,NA,TGTGCCTGGAGAGGGACGTGGGGTGGCTACACCTTC,CAWRGTWGGYTF
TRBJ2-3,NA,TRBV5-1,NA,TGCGCCAGCAGCCAGGGGACTTACACAGATACGCAGTATTTT,CASSQGTYTDTQYF
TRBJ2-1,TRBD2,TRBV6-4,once,TGTGCCAGCAGTGACCAGGTGGGGGGGGAGCAGTTCTTC,CASSDQVGGEQFF
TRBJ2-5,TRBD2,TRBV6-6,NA,TGTGCCAGCAGCCACGGGGGGGACGAGACCCAGTACTTC,CASSHGGDETQYF
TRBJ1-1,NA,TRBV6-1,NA,TGTGCCATCGACCCGGAGATGAACACTGAAGCTTTCTTT,CAIDPEMNTEAFF
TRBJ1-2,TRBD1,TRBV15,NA,TGTGCCACCAGCATAGGGACAGGGAGTGGTGGCTACACCTTC,CATSIGTGSGGYTF
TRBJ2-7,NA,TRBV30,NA,TGTGCCTGGAGTCAAACAGCGGGCCTCAATTACGAGCAGTACTTC,CAWSQTAGLNYEQYF
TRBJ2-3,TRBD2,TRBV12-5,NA,TGTGCTAGTGGTTTGGGACTAGCGGGAGTTGGAGATACGCAGTATTTT,CASGLGLAGVGDTQYF
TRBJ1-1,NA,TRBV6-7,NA,TGTGCCAGCAGTTGTGGACACCGCCTATTTTTGAACACTGAAGCTTTCTTT,CASSCGHRLFLNTEAFF
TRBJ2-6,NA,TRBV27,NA,TGTGCCAGCAGTTTGGCAGGGATCTCCTCTGGGGCCAACGTCCTGACTTTC,CASSLAGISSGANVLTF
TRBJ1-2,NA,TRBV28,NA,TGTGCCAGCAGTCTACTACTTTCAGCAGGGGGCTACACCTTC,CASSLLLSAGGYTF
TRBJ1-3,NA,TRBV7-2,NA,TGTGCCAGCAGCTCCCCCTCCTCTGGGGCAGGCAGTGGAAACACCATATATTTT,CASSSPSSGAGSGNTIYF
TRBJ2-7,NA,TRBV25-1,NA,TGTGCCAGCAGTGAAATAGGGGCGAACGAGCAGTACTTC,CASSEIGANEQYF
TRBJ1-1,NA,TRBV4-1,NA,TGCGCCAGCAGCCCCTCCGGGACGGGGAACACTGAAGCTTTCTTT,CASSPSGTGNTEAFF
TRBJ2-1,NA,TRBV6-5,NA,TGTGCCAGCAGTTACTCAGGGGTCTTAAATGAGCAGTTCTTC,CASSYSGVLNEQFF
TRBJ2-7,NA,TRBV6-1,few,TGTGCCAGTACGGGGGGGACAGCGAACTACGAGCAGTACTTC,CASTGGTANYEQYF
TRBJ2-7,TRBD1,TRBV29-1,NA,TGCAGCGTTTCGGGACAGGGGTCCTCCTACGAGCAGTACTTC,CSVSGQGSSYEQYF